This T cell receptor beta chain was profiled in a study of immune heterogeneity within non-small cell lung tumors (dated by TCRdb to 2017 to 2018). About the investigation overall: Histology comprised a few squamous cell carcinomas, 10 non-squamous carcinomas and 1 tumor not otherwise specified. Whole-exome sequencing, RNA-seq and TCR beta repertoire sequencing were combined for multiple spatially distinct regions from each NSCLC tumor so that intratumoral immune heterogeneity could be examined. Transcriptome data were available for just roughly 40 loci from approximately twelve patients, whereas TCR repertoire analysis spanned roughly 55 tumor loci from 15 patients. Binding of neoantigens to the HLA alleles of each patient was predicted with netMHCpan-3.0 for mutant peptides of 8 to 11 amino acids. The research as a whole found: High-frequency TCR beta clonotypes were found to be largely distinct between individual patients. Within a patient, identical dominant CDR3B clonotypes were found to recur across loci, yet unique high-frequency clones were also harbored in different tumor locations. Local T-cell repertoire clonality showed a statistically significant but moderate positive correlation with local tumor mutational burden (R roughly 0.35).

The cysteine opens and the phenylalanine closes a CDR3 of 13 amino acids. Left in the record is the CDR3 DNA by itself, 39 bases read in frame from the first base. CDR1 ENHRY and CDR2 SYGVKD were looked up in the germline V gene. Germline trimming amounts to 10 bases on V and 6 bases on J, with 10 as the count of junction bases outside the gene matches. This clonotype was recorded at least ten times. This clone's antigen is unknown. Qualities for individual bases were not recorded, and no much larger clone is one base off. The TCR beta CDR3 region was amplified with a multiplex PCR system whose first round ran for approximately 11 cycles using 32 V-gene forward primers and 13 J-gene reverse primers. The first PCR round was done with a QIAGEN Multiplex PCR Kit, and the primer sequences were filed in Chinese patent CN105087789A. Illumina universal primers were attached in a second round of PCR run with the Phusion High-Fidelity PCR Kit. Paired-end sequencing of TCR libraries was carried out on the Illumina HiSeq X Ten platform at a read length of 151 bp. The paper's processing steps were these. Cutadapt removed reads without multiplex PCR primers, PEAR merged read pairs, and MiXCR with default settings called CDR3 regions. Shannon entropy measured repertoire diversity, while clonality was calculated as one minus the Shannon entropy divided by the ln of the count of productive unique sequences. Clonotypes at a frequency of at least 0.5% were defined as dominant or high-frequency T-cell clones. TCRdb reprocessed the public reads (quality trimming at Q25 with fastp, clone calling with MiXCR) and kept in-frame beta chains. For every CDR3 protein sequence, its rows merge into one entry that carries the most common genes and DNA. TCRdb's processing, not the authors', yielded these V and J calls. The sample profile shows 10,000 to 15,000 distinct CDR3 sequences; under 30% of them were found once. 13% of the sample goes to the ten largest clones.

The TCR template was genomic DNA extracted from bulk tumor tissue, and approximately 650 ng of gDNA was amplified for each sample. During surgery, several biopsies were collected from each primary tumor and placed as far from one another as possible within the tumor mass. The study cohort was described as untreated and was composed of newly diagnosed NSCLC cases undergoing curative surgery. The samples came from more than 14 patients with newly diagnosed non-small cell lung cancer who were having surgery intended to be curative. The resected tumor masses were reviewed by two independent pathologists. Sequencing was performed only on DNA and RNA samples of high quality.

The V gene is TRBV10-3 and the J gene is TRBJ1-2; TRBD1 fits 8 bases in the junction. The clonotype originates from a man in his forties or fifties with non-small cell lung cancer. The sample taken for sequencing was lung tumor tissue. The bases are TGTGCCACCACCCCGGACAGGGCCGATGGCTACACCTTC. Translated, it reads CATTPDRADGYTF.